This TCR beta chain was identified during a study of OX40 agonist ivuxolimab in advanced cancers. The data were produced by immunoSEQ multiplex PCR, yet TCRdb's version contains in-frame clones alone and is incomplete. The repertoire holds approximately 81,000 clones, 86% seen once, with around 0.94% in the top ten. Exclusion applied to patients with autoimmune disease history or systemic immunosuppression. Germline assignment: CDR1 SGDLS and CDR2 YYNGEE. V shed 1 base and J shed 4 bases, with 8 bases lying between them. The CDR3 has 14 residues. The chain is built from TRBV9 and TRBJ2-2; maybe TRBD1 (5 bases). The receptor's source is an adult with an advanced solid tumor such as melanoma, head and neck, liver or kidney cancer. Sequencing used CD4+ or CD8+ T cells sorted from blood, obtained in a trial of the OX40 agonist ivuxolimab. CDR3 loop: CASSVQGGTGELFF. The CDR3 DNA reads TGTGCCAGCAGCGTACAGGGTGGCACCGGGGAGCTGTTTTTT. Complete variable domain (other parts from reference TRBV9 and TRBJ2-2): DSGVTQTPKHLITATGQRVTLRCSPRSGDLSVYWYQQSLDQGLQFLIQYYNGEERAKGNILERFSAQQFPDLHSELNLSSLELGDSALYFCASSVQGGTGELFFGEGSRLTVL.